This is a list of T cell receptor beta chains from one sample in a study of blood T cells in healthy people across ages. TCRdb itself ran the 5' RACE reads through MiXCR, one entry per CDR3 protein. The sample contains about 1,800,000 distinct CDR3 sequences, roughly 27% of which appear only once. The sequencing sample was made of blood. The receptors shown here come from a woman younger than 45 in good health. Both conserved end residues are part of each CDR3. The D gene is left open where the match is weak. Expanded clones get a size class; other rows say once, few or many, or leave the size out.

CDR3 DNA: TGTGCCAGCTCATCGGATATTCTTCAAGAGACCCAGTACTTC
CDR3 protein: CASSSDILQETQYF
J gene: TRBJ2-5
V gene: TRBV18
CDR3 length: 14
D gene: -
clone size: few

CDR3 DNA: TGCAGTGCTCAGGCCCCTAGCGGAAATATAGCCAAAAACATTCAGTACTTC
CDR3 protein: CSAQAPSGNIAKNIQYF
J gene: TRBJ2-4
V gene: TRBV20-1
CDR3 length: 17
D gene: TRBD2
clone size: many

CDR3 DNA: TGTGCCAGCAGTTACTTCTTAGGTCGGAGTATTCGGGAGCTGTTTTTT
CDR3 protein: CASSYFLGRSIRELFF
J gene: TRBJ2-2
V gene: TRBV6-5
CDR3 length: 16
D gene: -
clone size: few

CDR3 DNA: TGTGCCAGCAGTTTAGACCGGGACAGGGGTTTTCATGGCTACACCTTC
CDR3 protein: CASSLDRDRGFHGYTF
J gene: TRBJ1-2
V gene: TRBV6-5
CDR3 length: 16
D gene: TRBD1
clone size: few

CDR3 DNA: TGTGCCAGCAGCTTAGTCGTCAGTGGGGACGGCAGGCCCCTCCACTTT
CDR3 protein: CASSLVVSGDGRPLHF
J gene: TRBJ1-6
V gene: TRBV7-2
CDR3 length: 16
D gene: -
clone size: few

CDR3 DNA: TGCGCCAGCAGCCTCTTTCCCGTCTACGAGCAGTACTTC
CDR3 protein: CASSLFPVYEQYF
J gene: TRBJ2-7
V gene: TRBV4-1
CDR3 length: 13
D gene: -
clone size: -

CDR3 DNA: TGTGCCAGCCGACAAGGAGGTACGAACACCGGGGAGCTGTTTTTT
CDR3 protein: CASRQGGTNTGELFF
J gene: TRBJ2-2
V gene: TRBV25-1
CDR3 length: 15
D gene: -
clone size: -

CDR3 DNA: TGTGCCAGCAGCTTCGACAGTCTAGCAAGGACCCAGTACTTC
CDR3 protein: CASSFDSLARTQYF
J gene: TRBJ2-5
V gene: TRBV7-2
CDR3 length: 14
D gene: -
clone size: many

CDR3 DNA: TGTGCCGGCAGCGTAGGGGACAGGATAAGCTCCTACGAGCAGTACTTC
CDR3 protein: CAGSVGDRISSYEQYF
J gene: TRBJ2-7
V gene: TRBV9
CDR3 length: 16
D gene: TRBD1
clone size: -

CDR3 DNA: TGTGCCAGCAGCCCAAACGACGGGAACTGGGGCCATGGCTACACCTTC
CDR3 protein: CASSPNDGNWGHGYTF
J gene: TRBJ1-2
V gene: TRBV7-9
CDR3 length: 16
D gene: -
clone size: -

CDR3 DNA: TGCGCCAGCAGCCTGGGGACTAGCGGGAGACCAGATACGCAGTATTTT
CDR3 protein: CASSLGTSGRPDTQYF
J gene: TRBJ2-3
V gene: TRBV5-1
CDR3 length: 16
D gene: TRBD2
clone size: -

CDR3 DNA: TGTGCCAGCAGCTTAGAGCAGGGTAATCTGCGGGAGCAGTACTTC
CDR3 protein: CASSLEQGNLREQYF
J gene: TRBJ2-7
V gene: TRBV11-2
CDR3 length: 15
D gene: -
clone size: -

CDR3 DNA: TGCAGTGCTAAAGGACTAGACCAAGAGACCCAGTACTTC
CDR3 protein: CSAKGLDQETQYF
J gene: TRBJ2-5
V gene: TRBV20-1
CDR3 length: 13
D gene: TRBD2
clone size: -

CDR3 DNA: TGCAACTCCCAGAGGGGGGGAAACAATGAGCAGTTCTTC
CDR3 protein: CNSQRGGNNEQFF
J gene: TRBJ2-1
V gene: TRBV29-1
CDR3 length: 13
D gene: -
clone size: -

CDR3 DNA: TGTGCCAGCTTGAGGCGGGGCTACACCTTC
CDR3 protein: CASLRRGYTF
J gene: TRBJ1-2
V gene: TRBV27
CDR3 length: 10
D gene: -
clone size: once

CDR3 DNA: TGTGCCAGCAGCGCGGGCGAGGGGTTGGTTCCGCAGTATTTT
CDR3 protein: CASSAGEGLVPQYF
J gene: TRBJ2-3
V gene: TRBV9
CDR3 length: 14
D gene: -
clone size: -

CDR3 DNA: TGCAGTGCTAGAGGCCGACAGGGAATAGTCGAAAAACTGTTTTTT
CDR3 protein: CSARGRQGIVEKLFF
J gene: TRBJ1-4
V gene: TRBV20-1
CDR3 length: 15
D gene: TRBD1
clone size: few

CDR3 DNA: TGTGCCAGCAGCGAGGGGGACAGGGGCAAAAACATTCAGTACTTC
CDR3 protein: CASSEGDRGKNIQYF
J gene: TRBJ2-4
V gene: TRBV9
CDR3 length: 15
D gene: TRBD1
clone size: many

CDR3 DNA: TGTGCCAGCTTGCGCACAGGGGGCCGTGGTCAGCCCCAGCATTTT
CDR3 protein: CASLRTGGRGQPQHF
J gene: TRBJ1-5
V gene: TRBV18
CDR3 length: 15
D gene: TRBD1
clone size: -

CDR3 DNA: TGCGCCAGCAGCTTGGAAAGCTATGGGGCCAACGTCCTGACTTTC
CDR3 protein: CASSLESYGANVLTF
J gene: TRBJ2-6
V gene: TRBV5-1
CDR3 length: 15
D gene: -
clone size: few

CDR3 DNA: TGTGCCAGCACCGGACAGGTGAACACCGGGGAGCTGTTTTTT
CDR3 protein: CASTGQVNTGELFF
J gene: TRBJ2-2
V gene: TRBV12-3/TRBV12-4
CDR3 length: 14
D gene: TRBD1
clone size: -

CDR3 DNA: TGTGCCAGCAGCGCCAGGGGCGAGCAGTACTTC
CDR3 protein: CASSARGEQYF
J gene: TRBJ2-7
V gene: TRBV7-9
CDR3 length: 11
D gene: -
clone size: few

CDR3 DNA: TGCGCCAGCCAGGATAGCGGGGGGTCCGGTGAGCAGTTCTTC
CDR3 protein: CASQDSGGSGEQFF
J gene: TRBJ2-1
V gene: TRBV4-1
CDR3 length: 14
D gene: TRBD2
clone size: many

CDR3 DNA: TGCGCCAGCAGCGGGACAGTTAGCAGTGGCTACACCTTC
CDR3 protein: CASSGTVSSGYTF
J gene: TRBJ1-2
V gene: TRBV5-1
CDR3 length: 13
D gene: TRBD1
clone size: -

CDR3 DNA: TGTGCCAGCGGTGCAGGGTCCACCTACGAGCAGTACTTC
CDR3 protein: CASGAGSTYEQYF
J gene: TRBJ2-7
V gene: TRBV27
CDR3 length: 13
D gene: -
clone size: -

CDR3 DNA: TGTGCCAGCAGGCGATCGGGAACAGGGGGCGCCGGTGGCTACACCTTC
CDR3 protein: CASRRSGTGGAGGYTF
J gene: TRBJ1-2
V gene: TRBV27
CDR3 length: 16
D gene: TRBD1
clone size: few

CDR3 DNA: TGTGCCAGCAGTAACCTGGGAGCTATAAGGGAAAAACTGTTTTTT
CDR3 protein: CASSNLGAIREKLFF
J gene: TRBJ1-4
V gene: TRBV6-5
CDR3 length: 15
D gene: -
clone size: few

CDR3 DNA: TGCGCCAGCAGTGCGGAACATAACTTGGCATACAATGAGCAGTTCTTC
CDR3 protein: CASSAEHNLAYNEQFF
J gene: TRBJ2-1
V gene: TRBV2
CDR3 length: 16
D gene: -
clone size: -

CDR3 DNA: TGCGCCAGCTCCCCACTGACTAGCGGCTACGAGCAGTACTTC
CDR3 protein: CASSPLTSGYEQYF
J gene: TRBJ2-7
V gene: TRBV5-1
CDR3 length: 14
D gene: TRBD2
clone size: -

CDR3 DNA: TGCGCCAGCAGCCAAGTTGAGGGGAACACTGAAGCTTTCTTT
CDR3 protein: CASSQVEGNTEAFF
J gene: TRBJ1-1
V gene: TRBV4-3
CDR3 length: 14
D gene: -
clone size: once

CDR3 DNA: TGTGCCAGCAGTTTCGTCAGTCTAGCCAAAAACATTCGGTACTTC
CDR3 protein: CASSFVSLAKNIRYF
J gene: TRBJ2-4
V gene: TRBV12-3/TRBV12-4
CDR3 length: 15
D gene: -
clone size: -

CDR3 DNA: TGTGCCAGCAGCTTAAAAGGGGGGGCCTTCACTGAGACCCAGTACTTC
CDR3 protein: CASSLKGGAFTETQYF
J gene: TRBJ2-5
V gene: TRBV13
CDR3 length: 16
D gene: -
clone size: few

CDR3 DNA: TGTGCTAGTGGTTTGAGAACAGCCCCAACTAATGAAAAACTGTTTTTT
CDR3 protein: CASGLRTAPTNEKLFF
J gene: TRBJ1-4
V gene: TRBV12-5
CDR3 length: 16
D gene: -
clone size: -

CDR3 DNA: TGCGCCAGCAGTGAAGGGGGCCAGAGGAATGAAAAACTGTTTTTT
CDR3 protein: CASSEGGQRNEKLFF
J gene: TRBJ1-4
V gene: TRBV10-2
CDR3 length: 15
D gene: TRBD1
clone size: few

CDR3 DNA: TGCGCCAGCAGCTTAATGCCCGAACAGGGGATCCGAGAAAAACTGTTTTTT
CDR3 protein: CASSLMPEQGIREKLFF
J gene: TRBJ1-4
V gene: TRBV5-1
CDR3 length: 17
D gene: TRBD1
clone size: -

CDR3 DNA: TGCGCCAGCAACCTACAGTACAGCACTGAAGCTTTCTTT
CDR3 protein: CASNLQYSTEAFF
J gene: TRBJ1-1
V gene: TRBV5-1
CDR3 length: 13
D gene: -
clone size: -

CDR3 DNA: TGTGCCAGCAGCTTTCCGGGGGCCGAGGCCCAGTACTTC
CDR3 protein: CASSFPGAEAQYF
J gene: TRBJ2-7
V gene: TRBV11-1
CDR3 length: 13
D gene: -
clone size: few

CDR3 DNA: TGCAGCGTTCTAGGACTGGCCTACGAGCAGTACTTC
CDR3 protein: CSVLGLAYEQYF
J gene: TRBJ2-7
V gene: TRBV29-1
CDR3 length: 12
D gene: -
clone size: -

CDR3 DNA: TGCAATGCTAGAGATGAGGACAAAGAGACCCAGTACTTC
CDR3 protein: CNARDEDKETQYF
J gene: TRBJ2-5
V gene: TRBV20-1
CDR3 length: 13
D gene: -
clone size: -

CDR3 DNA: TGTGCCAGCAGCTCCACCTTACAGTGTCTTCGGATCGTTTACGAGCAGTACTTC
CDR3 protein: CASSSTLQCLRIVYEQYF
J gene: TRBJ2-7
V gene: TRBV12-3/TRBV12-4
CDR3 length: 18
D gene: -
clone size: few

CDR3 DNA: TGTGCCTGGAGTAGGGGGCCGAACACTGAAGCTTTCTTT
CDR3 protein: CAWSRGPNTEAFF
J gene: TRBJ1-1
V gene: TRBV30
CDR3 length: 13
D gene: TRBD1
clone size: -

CDR3 DNA: TGCAGCGTTGTAGGCAGGAACGGAGAAAAACTGTTTTTT
CDR3 protein: CSVVGRNGEKLFF
J gene: TRBJ1-4
V gene: TRBV29-1
CDR3 length: 13
D gene: -
clone size: few

CDR3 DNA: TGCGCCAGCAGCCCGGTGGGGGGCCCCGGCTCCTACAATGAGCAGTTCTTC
CDR3 protein: CASSPVGGPGSYNEQFF
J gene: TRBJ2-1
V gene: TRBV5-1
CDR3 length: 17
D gene: -
clone size: many

CDR3 DNA: TGTGCCACCAGTGATGTTGTCCCGGATAAGCAGTATTTT
CDR3 protein: CATSDVVPDKQYF
J gene: TRBJ2-3
V gene: TRBV24-1
CDR3 length: 13
D gene: -
clone size: many

CDR3 DNA: TGCGGCGTTGAACGCAGGCAGGACGGCTACACCTTC
CDR3 protein: CGVERRQDGYTF
J gene: TRBJ1-2
V gene: TRBV29-1
CDR3 length: 12
D gene: -
clone size: -

CDR3 DNA: TGCGCCAGCAGCTCGACTCGGATATACAATGAGCAGTTCTTC
CDR3 protein: CASSSTRIYNEQFF
J gene: TRBJ2-1
V gene: TRBV5-1
CDR3 length: 14
D gene: -
clone size: many

CDR3 DNA: TGCAGCGTTAGAGCAGTCCGGACAAGGAACACTGAAGCTTTCTTT
CDR3 protein: CSVRAVRTRNTEAFF
J gene: TRBJ1-1
V gene: TRBV29-1
CDR3 length: 15
D gene: -
clone size: -

CDR3 DNA: TGTGCCAGCAGCCAAGATGGGGCGCGCTACTATGGCTACACCTTC
CDR3 protein: CASSQDGARYYGYTF
J gene: TRBJ1-2
V gene: TRBV3-1
CDR3 length: 15
D gene: -
clone size: many

CDR3 DNA: TGTGCCAGCAGCTTAGAGGGGAGCGTTGGCGGGGAGCTGTTTTTT
CDR3 protein: CASSLEGSVGGELFF
J gene: TRBJ2-2
V gene: TRBV11-2
CDR3 length: 15
D gene: -
clone size: -

CDR3 DNA: TGTACCAGCAGCCTTCGACATGAAGCTTTCTTT
CDR3 protein: CTSSLRHEAFF
J gene: TRBJ1-1
V gene: TRBV7-9
CDR3 length: 11
D gene: -
clone size: -

CDR3 DNA: TGTGCCAGCAGCTTGGAACAGGGAGGATACAATGAGCAGTTCTTC
CDR3 protein: CASSLEQGGYNEQFF
J gene: TRBJ2-1
V gene: TRBV7-9
CDR3 length: 15
D gene: -
clone size: -

CDR3 DNA: TGTGCCAGCAGTCCCTCGGGACAGCTCTACGAGCAGTACTTC
CDR3 protein: CASSPSGQLYEQYF
J gene: TRBJ2-7
V gene: TRBV28
CDR3 length: 14
D gene: TRBD1
clone size: few

CDR3 DNA: TGTGCCAGCAGTCCGGCCGACAGGGGTTGGGACACCGGGGAGCTGTTTTTT
CDR3 protein: CASSPADRGWDTGELFF
J gene: TRBJ2-2
V gene: TRBV12-3/TRBV12-4
CDR3 length: 17
D gene: TRBD1
clone size: -

CDR3 DNA: TGCGCCAGCAGCCAACAAGCGACGGGGCTCTACGAGCAGTACTTC
CDR3 protein: CASSQQATGLYEQYF
J gene: TRBJ2-7
V gene: TRBV4-3
CDR3 length: 15
D gene: -
clone size: many